This TCR beta chain was observed in a study of naive and memory T cell subsets. Study findings and constraints: Clonotypes are single alpha or beta chains, not paired receptors. In naive cells, over 90% of TCR sequences were seen only once. Diversity fell and Gini index rose from naive through CM, EM, EMRA. Naive repertoires, especially CD8, held a few larger clonotypes, possibly memory cells re-expressing CD45RA.

Germline V gene data show CDR1 as SGHTA and CDR2 as FQGTGA. V gave up 2 bases and J gave up 1 base, with 14 bases separating them. The CDR3 has 16 amino acids. The beta constant-region primer was an equimolar mix of two oligonucleotides covering TRBC1 and TRBC2. Four rounds of PCR amplified the ligated cDNA using nested alpha and beta constant-region primers plus SP2. TCRdb ran MiXCR on the UMI-ligation and nested PCR reads and lists one entry per CDR3 protein. This repertoire shows roughly 83,000 distinct CDR3 sequences, over 9% found once; its top ten account for approximately 0.14%. This clonotype was observed a handful of times. Its antigen is unknown.

The clonotype originates from a human donor in good health. The gene calls are TRBV7-3 and TRBJ1-1; possibly TRBD1 for D (5 bases). What was sequenced was naive CD4+ T cells from blood. The CDR3 bases are TGTGCCAGCAGCTTAGCCCCCCGGGGCCCGAACACTGAAGCTTTCTTT. It is translated as CASSLAPRGPNTEAFF.